These 4 T cell receptor beta chains share one sample of origin, sequenced in a study of PD-1 blockade in classical Hodgkin lymphoma. Using immunoSEQ multiplex PCR, the repertoire was profiled, and TCRdb retains in-frame clones only, with some absent. The table has roughly 100,000 clones, under 95% seen once; the top ten hold roughly 2%. Sample time point: cycle 4 day 1 (C4D1), after less than seven weeks of nivolumab. Relapse after autologous stem cell transplantation occurred in every patient, and brentuximab vedotin exposure varied. Sequencing was performed on peripheral blood mononuclear cells (PBMCs), taken before the fourth cycle of nivolumab. These receptors were collected from a human donor with classical Hodgkin lymphoma.

The chain employs TRBV28 and TRBJ2-5, with TRBD1 matching over 7 bases. CDR1 MDHEN and CDR2 SYDVKM come from the germline V gene. There are 16 residues in the CDR3. J was trimmed by 1 base and V by 5 bases; bases with no gene match: 10. The CDR3 here is CASSILGTVVQETQYF. DNA of the CDR3: TGTGCCAGCAGTATCTTAGGGACAGTCGTCCAAGAGACCCAGTACTTC.

V is TRBV9 and J is TRBJ1-4, with 7 bases aligning to TRBD1. Germline loops: CDR1 SGDLS, CDR2 YYNGEE. With V trimmed by 3 bases and J by 7 bases, 9 bases remained unmatched. The CDR3 contains 15 residues. CDR3 bases: TGTGCCAGCAGCGCCCTTAGGGGGCCAAGTGAAAAACTGTTTTTT. Translation gives CASSALRGPSEKLFF.

The gene calls are TRBV5-1 and TRBJ2-3, with D hard to call. V gave up 0 bases and J gave up 2 bases, with 4 bases separating them. This CDR3 is built from 13 residues. Germline CDR1 reads SGHRS; CDR2 reads YFSETQ. For the CDR3, the DNA is TGCGCCAGCAGCTTGGATTACACAGATACGCAGTATTTT. The encoded protein is CASSLDYTDTQYF.

J is TRBJ2-7 and V is TRBV30; no clear D gene. The CDR3 extends over 16 amino acids. V lost 0 bases and J lost 0, with 15 bases in between. The V gene's germline CDR1 is GTSNPN and CDR2 SVGIG (reference sequence). The DNA for the CDR3 is TGTGCCTGGAGTGTACCCTCACCCAGTCCCTCCTACGAGCAGTACTTC. It codes for CAWSVPSPSPSYEQYF.